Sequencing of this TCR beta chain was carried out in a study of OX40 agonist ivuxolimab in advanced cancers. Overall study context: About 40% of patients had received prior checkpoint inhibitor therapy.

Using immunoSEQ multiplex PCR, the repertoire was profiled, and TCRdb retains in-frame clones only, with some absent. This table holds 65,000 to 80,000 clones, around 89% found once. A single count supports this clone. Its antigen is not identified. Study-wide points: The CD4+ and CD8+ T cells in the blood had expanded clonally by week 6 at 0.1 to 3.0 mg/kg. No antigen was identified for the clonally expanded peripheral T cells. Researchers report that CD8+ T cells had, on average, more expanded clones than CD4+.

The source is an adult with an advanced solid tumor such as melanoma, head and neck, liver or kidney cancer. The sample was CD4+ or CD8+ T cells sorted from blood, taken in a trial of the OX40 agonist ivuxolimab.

This CDR3 is CAWATRAGYTDTQYF. The CDR3 nucleotides read TGTGCCTGGGCGACCCGGGCGGGCTACACAGATACGCAGTATTTT. V is TRBV30 and J is TRBJ2-3; the D gene is possibly TRBD2 (5 bases). CDR1 and CDR2 (germline): GTSNPN, SVGIG (reference sequence). This CDR3 region has 15 residues. V gave up 5 bases and J gave up 2 bases, with 17 bases separating them.